The present TCR beta chain was sequenced within a study of control samples from healthy donors and cancer patients. Profiling relied on immunoSEQ multiplex PCR, and the TCRdb table lists in-frame clones only, not all of them. The sample lists about 82,000 clones, around 94% occurring once. The sequencing sample was made of blood. This receptor was obtained from a woman younger than 30 in good health.

CDR3 amino acids: CASSSGLAGGRGTDTQYF. CDR3 nucleotide sequence: TGCGCCAGCAGCTCGGGACTAGCGGGAGGACGGGGGACAGATACGCAGTATTTT. The rearrangement uses TRBV5-1 and TRBJ2-3; the match to TRBD2 covers 15 bases. Looked up from germline, CDR1 is SGHRS and CDR2 is YFSETQ. Trimming removed 3 bases from V and 3 bases from J; junction bases left unmatched: 8. The CDR3 has 18 residues. The entire variable domain, with the rest obtained from reference TRBV5-1 and TRBJ2-3, is as follows: KAGVTQTPRYLIKTRGQQVTLSCSPISGHRSVSWYQQTPGQGLQFLFEYFSETQRNKGNFPGRFSGRQFSNSRSEMNVSTLELGDSALYLCASSSGLAGGRGTDTQYFGPGTRLTVL.